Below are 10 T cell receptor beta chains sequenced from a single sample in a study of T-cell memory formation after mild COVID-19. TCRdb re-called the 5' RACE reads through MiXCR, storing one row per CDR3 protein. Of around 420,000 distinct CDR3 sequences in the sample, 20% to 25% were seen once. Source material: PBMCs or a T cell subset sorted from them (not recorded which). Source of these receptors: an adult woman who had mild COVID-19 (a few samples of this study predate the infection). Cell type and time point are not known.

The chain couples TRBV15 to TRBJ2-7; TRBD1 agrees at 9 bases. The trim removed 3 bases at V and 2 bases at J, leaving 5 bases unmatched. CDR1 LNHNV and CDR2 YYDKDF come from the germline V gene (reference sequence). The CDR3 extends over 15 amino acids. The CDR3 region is CATSRDRGRPYEQYF. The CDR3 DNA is TGTGCCACCAGCAGGGACAGGGGACGACCCTACGAGCAGTACTTC.

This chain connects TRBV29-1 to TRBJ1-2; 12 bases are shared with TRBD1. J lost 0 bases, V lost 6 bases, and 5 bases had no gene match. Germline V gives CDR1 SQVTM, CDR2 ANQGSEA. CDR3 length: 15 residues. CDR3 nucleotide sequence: TGCAGCGTCGGGGACAGGGGGCCCACTAACTATGGCTACACCTTC. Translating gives CSVGDRGPTNYGYTF. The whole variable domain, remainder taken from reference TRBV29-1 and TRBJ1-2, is SAVISQKPSRDICQRGTSLTIQCQVDSQVTMMFWYRQQPGQSLTLIATANQGSEATYESGFVIDKFPISRPNLTFSTLTVSNMSPEDSSIYLCSVGDRGPTNYGYTFGSGTRLTVV.

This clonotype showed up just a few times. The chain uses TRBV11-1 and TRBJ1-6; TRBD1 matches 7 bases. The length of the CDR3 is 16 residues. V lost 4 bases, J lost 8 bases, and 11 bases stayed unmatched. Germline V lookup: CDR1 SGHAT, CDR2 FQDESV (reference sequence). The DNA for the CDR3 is TGTGCCAGCAGCTACTCCGGGACAGAGCTTCATTCACCCCTCCACTTT. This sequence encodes CASSYSGTELHSPLHF.

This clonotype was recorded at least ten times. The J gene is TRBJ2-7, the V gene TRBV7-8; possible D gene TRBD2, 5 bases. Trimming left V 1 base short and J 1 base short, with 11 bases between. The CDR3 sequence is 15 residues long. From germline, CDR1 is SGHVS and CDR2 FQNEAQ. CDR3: CASSLGARRSYEQYF. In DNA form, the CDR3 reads TGTGCCAGCAGCTTAGGGGCCCGGAGGTCCTACGAGCAGTACTTC. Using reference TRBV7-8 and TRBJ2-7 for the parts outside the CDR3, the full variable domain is GAGVSQSPRYKVAKRGQDVALRCDPISGHVSLFWYQQALGQGPEFLTYFQNEAQLDKSGLPSDRFFAERPEGSVSTLKIQRTQQEDSAVYLCASSLGARRSYEQYFGPGTRLTVT.

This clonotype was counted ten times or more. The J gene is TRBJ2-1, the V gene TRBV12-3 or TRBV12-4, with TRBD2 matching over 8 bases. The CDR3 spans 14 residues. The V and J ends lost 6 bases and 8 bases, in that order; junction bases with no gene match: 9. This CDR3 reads CASRGVAGSYEQFF. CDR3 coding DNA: TGTGCCAGCAGGGGGGTAGCGGGATCTTATGAGCAGTTCTTC.

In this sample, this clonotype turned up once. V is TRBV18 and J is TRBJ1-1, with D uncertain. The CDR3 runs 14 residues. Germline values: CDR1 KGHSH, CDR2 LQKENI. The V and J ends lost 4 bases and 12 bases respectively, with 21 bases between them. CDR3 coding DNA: TGTGCCAGCTCACAAAAAGGGCTTGGTGGAGCGTCTTTCTTT. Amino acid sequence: CASSQKGLGGASFF.

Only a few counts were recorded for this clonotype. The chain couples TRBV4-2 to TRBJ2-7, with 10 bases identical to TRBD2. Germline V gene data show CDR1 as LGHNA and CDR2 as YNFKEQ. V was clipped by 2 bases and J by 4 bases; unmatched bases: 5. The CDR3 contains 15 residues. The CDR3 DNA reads TGTGCCAGCAGCCAAACGACTAGCGGGCTTTACGAGCAGTACTTC. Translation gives CASSQTTSGLYEQYF.

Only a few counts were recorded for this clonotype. The DNA for the CDR3 is TGTGCCAGCAGCGGCGCGTTCTATGGCTACACCTTC. Amino acids: CASSGAFYGYTF. The chain recombines TRBV9 with TRBJ1-2; the D is unclear. V was pared by 3 bases and J by 4 bases, with 7 bases between. There are 12 residues in the CDR3. CDR1 and CDR2 from the germline V gene are SGDLS and YYNGEE.

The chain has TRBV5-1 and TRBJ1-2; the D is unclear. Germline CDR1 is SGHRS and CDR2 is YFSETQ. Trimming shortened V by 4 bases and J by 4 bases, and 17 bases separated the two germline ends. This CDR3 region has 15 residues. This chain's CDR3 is CASSPNERRIYGYTF. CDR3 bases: TGCGCCAGCAGCCCCAACGAACGACGGATCTATGGCTACACCTTC.

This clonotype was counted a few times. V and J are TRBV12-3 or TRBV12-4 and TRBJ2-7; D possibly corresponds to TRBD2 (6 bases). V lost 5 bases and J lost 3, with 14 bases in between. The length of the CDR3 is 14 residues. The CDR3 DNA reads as TGTGCCAGCAGTCACGCCGGGACTTACTACGAGCAGTACTTC. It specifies CASSHAGTYYEQYF.